The 18 T cell receptor beta chains listed next were all sequenced from one sample in a study of shared clonotypes between healthy human individuals. Libraries were prepared by immunoSEQ multiplex PCR; TCRdb keeps only in-frame clonotypes and omits some of them. The sample includes under 650,000 clones, 90% to 96% seen only once; the top ten take about 0.054%. Sequences were obtained from naive CD4+ T cells sorted from blood. Sample subset: CD45RA+ positively selected. These receptors all come from a woman aged 25 to 45 in good health.

This sequence joins TRBV7-9 and TRBJ2-1, with D possibly matching TRBD2 (5 bases). Germline loops: CDR1 SEHNR, CDR2 FQNEAQ (reference sequence). Deletions cut 4 bases from V and 8 bases from J, with 12 bases between. There are 13 residues in the CDR3. CDR3 coding DNA: TGTGCCAGCAGCTACCCTCACGGGGATGAGCAGTTCTTC. It translates to CASSYPHGDEQFF.

CDR3 DNA: TGTGCTACCAAGACAGCCCGATCCTACAATGAGCAGTTCTTC. Translating it yields CATKTARSYNEQFF. This chain links TRBV27 with TRBJ2-1; a possible D gene is TRBD1 (5 bases). The CDR3 totals 14 residues. From germline, CDR1 is MNHEY and CDR2 SMNVEV (reference sequence).

This chain uses TRBV19 with TRBJ1-5; perhaps TRBD1 as D (5 bases). Germline V gives CDR1 LNHDA, CDR2 SQIVND (reference sequence). This CDR3 is built from 16 residues. V dropped 7 bases and J dropped 4 bases, with 20 bases sitting between them. The DNA for the CDR3 is TGTGCCAGTACTAAGGGCGGCAGGGTGACGAATCAGCCCCAGCATTTT. Its translation is CASTKGGRVTNQPQHF.

The chain joins TRBV25-1 to TRBJ1-1; D might be TRBD1 (6 bases). The germline V gene has CDR1 MGHDK and CDR2 SYGVNS. The V gene lost 6 bases and the J gene lost 3 bases, with 14 bases spanning the gap. The CDR3 sequence is 14 residues long. The CDR3 bases are TGTGCCAGCAGGAAACAGGGAGAGGACACTGAAGCTTTCTTT. Translating gives CASRKQGEDTEAFF.

This clone was seen once. CDR3 sequence (DNA): TGCGCCAGCAGCTTGCCACAGGGTGGGACAGATACGCAGTATTTT. It codes for CASSLPQGGTDTQYF. The chain employs TRBV5-1 and TRBJ2-3; the D gene is possibly TRBD1 (6 bases). The V end was cut by 1 base, the J end by 3 bases, with 12 bases between. This CDR3 has 15 residues. The germline gives CDR1 SGHRS, CDR2 YFSETQ. Variable domain in full (rest from reference TRBV5-1 and TRBJ2-3): KAGVTQTPRYLIKTRGQQVTLSCSPISGHRSVSWYQQTPGQGLQFLFEYFSETQRNKGNFPGRFSGRQFSNSRSEMNVSTLELGDSALYLCASSLPQGGTDTQYFGPGTRLTVL.

This clone was observed a few times. The V gene is TRBV4-2, the J gene TRBJ2-7; D is undetermined. Germline CDR1 is LGHNA and CDR2 is YNFKEQ. CDR3 length: 14 amino acids. V was trimmed by 0 bases and J by 0 bases, leaving 6 bases between them. For the CDR3, the DNA is TGTGCCAGCAGCCAAGACAGAAGCTCCTACGAGCAGTACTTC. As protein: CASSQDRSSYEQYF.

The chain has TRBV10-3 and TRBJ1-3; possible D gene TRBD1, 5 bases. The CDR3 contains 16 residues. V lost 10 bases to trimming and J lost 0 bases, with 19 bases between them. Germline V gene data show CDR1 as ENHRY and CDR2 as SYGVKD. The CDR3 loop reads CATGNPTDRSGNTIYF. CDR3 nucleotides: TGTGCCACGGGGAATCCGACAGACCGCTCTGGAAACACCATATATTTT.

The chain has TRBV5-6 and TRBJ2-1; 9 bases agree with TRBD2. The CDR3 consists of 15 residues. The germline V gene encodes CDR1 SGHDT and CDR2 YYEEEE. Trimming took 4 bases from V and 0 from J; bases not matched to a gene: 2. CDR3 amino acids: CASSLTSGSYNEQFF. DNA for the CDR3: TGTGCCAGCAGCCTGACTAGCGGCTCCTACAATGAGCAGTTCTTC.

The rearrangement joins TRBV30 to TRBJ1-1; D possibly corresponds to TRBD1 (6 bases). CDR3 length equals 12 residues. The germline V and J ends were trimmed by 4 bases and 4 bases, with 10 bases remaining between them. Germline V CDR1 and CDR2: GTSNPN, SVGIG (reference sequence). The CDR3 DNA follows: TGTGCCTGGATCGTAGGGGGCACTGAAGCTTTCTTT. This gives the protein CAWIVGGTEAFF.

This chain links TRBV28 with TRBJ2-2; TRBD1 matches 8 bases. The CDR3 runs 16 residues. With V trimmed by 5 bases and J by 1 base, 6 bases remained unmatched. Germline V CDR1 and CDR2: MDHEN, SYDVKM. Here the CDR3 DNA reads TGTGCCAGCAGTACATACAGGGGGGAGAACACCGGGGAGCTGTTTTTT. Its translation is CASSTYRGENTGELFF.

The chain employs TRBV7-9 and TRBJ2-5, with a weak D call TRBD2 (6 bases). The end of the DNA is better explained by TRBJ2-7, so the J call may be wrong. CDR3 length equals 15 residues. Germline V lookup: CDR1 SEHNR, CDR2 FQNEAQ (reference sequence). DNA for the CDR3: TGTGCCAGCAGCTTAATCGGCGGGAACTCCTACGAGCAGTACTTC. Translated: CASSLIGGNSYEQYF.

The J gene is TRBJ1-2, the V gene TRBV2; D is ambiguous. The germline gives CDR1 SNHLY, CDR2 FYNNEI. Between the trimmed V and J ends, which lost 4 bases and 11 bases, there was a span of 17 bases. This CDR3 contains 13 residues. The CDR3, as DNA: TGTGCCAGCAGTGTAGCTCCCGCGGGAGCGTACACCTTC. This sequence encodes CASSVAPAGAYTF.

The J gene is TRBJ2-3, the V gene TRBV4-1; unclear D gene. The germline V and J ends were trimmed by 2 bases and 0 bases, with 6 bases remaining between them. The CDR3 consists of 14 residues. CDR1 is MGHRA and CDR2 is YSYEKL in the germline V gene. In DNA form, the CDR3 reads TGCGCCAGCAGCCAAACGACTAGCACAGATACGCAGTATTTT. Its translation: CASSQTTSTDTQYF.

V usage is TRBV7-8 and J usage is TRBJ2-5; perhaps TRBD1 as D (6 bases). Matching the DNA end better, TRBJ2-7 makes the J call doubtful. Germline assignment: CDR1 SGHVS and CDR2 FQNEAQ. The CDR3 sequence is 15 residues long. CDR3 in DNA: TGTGCCAGCAGCTTAGTCGGCCAGGGGTCCTACGAGCAGTACTTC. Amino acids: CASSLVGQGSYEQYF.

The rearrangement uses TRBV20-1 and TRBJ2-7; D is unresolved. V lost 3 bases and J lost 7, with 7 bases in between. The CDR3 consists of 10 residues. The germline gives CDR1 DFQATT, CDR2 SNEGSKA (reference sequence). The chain's CDR3 is CSASSWEQYF. CDR3 bases: TGCAGTGCTAGTTCGTGGGAGCAGTACTTC.

The sample holds one count of this clone. The V and J genes are TRBV28 and TRBJ1-4, with a tentative D call TRBD1 (6 bases). The CDR3 totals 15 residues. V gave up 10 bases and J gave up 6 bases, with 21 bases separating them. Per the germline V gene, CDR1 is MDHEN and CDR2 is SYDVKM. The CDR3: CATSTPQGPHEKLFF. The DNA of the CDR3 is TGTGCCACCAGCACGCCACAGGGACCGCATGAAAAACTGTTTTTT.

As to this clone: At one end, the junction sequence differs from germline, possibly due to a read error. The chain is built from TRBV6-1 and TRBJ2-7; D is ambiguous. This CDR3 comprises 15 residues. Germline assignment: CDR1 MNHNS and CDR2 SASEGT. CDR3 region: CAISESWDPPSEQYF. The CDR3 DNA is TGTGCCATCAGTGAGTCTTGGGATCCCCCCTCCGAGCAGTACTTC.

This rearrangement joins TRBV7-2 to TRBJ2-1, with 7 bases matching TRBD2. Germline V gene lookup returns CDR1 SGHTA and CDR2 FQGNSA. V shed 2 bases and J 5 bases; nucleotides not matched to a gene: 3. CDR3 length: 14 amino acids. The chain's CDR3 is CASSLSLADNEQFF. The CDR3 nucleotides are TGTGCCAGCAGCTTATCGCTAGCGGACAATGAGCAGTTCTTC.